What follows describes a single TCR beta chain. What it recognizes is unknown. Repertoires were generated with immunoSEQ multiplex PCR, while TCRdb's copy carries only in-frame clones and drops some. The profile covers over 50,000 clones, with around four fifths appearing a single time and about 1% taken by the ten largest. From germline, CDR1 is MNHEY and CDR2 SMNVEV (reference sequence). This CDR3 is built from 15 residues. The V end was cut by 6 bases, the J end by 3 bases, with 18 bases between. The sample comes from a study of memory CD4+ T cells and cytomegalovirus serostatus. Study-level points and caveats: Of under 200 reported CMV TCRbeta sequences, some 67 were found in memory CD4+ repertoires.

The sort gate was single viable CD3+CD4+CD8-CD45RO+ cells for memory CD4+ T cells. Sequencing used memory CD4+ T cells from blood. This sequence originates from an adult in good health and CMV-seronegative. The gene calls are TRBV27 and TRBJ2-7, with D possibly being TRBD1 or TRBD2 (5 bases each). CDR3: CASRGTLGRDYEQYF. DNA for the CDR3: TGTGCCAGCAGGGGGACCTTAGGCAGGGACTACGAGCAGTACTTC.